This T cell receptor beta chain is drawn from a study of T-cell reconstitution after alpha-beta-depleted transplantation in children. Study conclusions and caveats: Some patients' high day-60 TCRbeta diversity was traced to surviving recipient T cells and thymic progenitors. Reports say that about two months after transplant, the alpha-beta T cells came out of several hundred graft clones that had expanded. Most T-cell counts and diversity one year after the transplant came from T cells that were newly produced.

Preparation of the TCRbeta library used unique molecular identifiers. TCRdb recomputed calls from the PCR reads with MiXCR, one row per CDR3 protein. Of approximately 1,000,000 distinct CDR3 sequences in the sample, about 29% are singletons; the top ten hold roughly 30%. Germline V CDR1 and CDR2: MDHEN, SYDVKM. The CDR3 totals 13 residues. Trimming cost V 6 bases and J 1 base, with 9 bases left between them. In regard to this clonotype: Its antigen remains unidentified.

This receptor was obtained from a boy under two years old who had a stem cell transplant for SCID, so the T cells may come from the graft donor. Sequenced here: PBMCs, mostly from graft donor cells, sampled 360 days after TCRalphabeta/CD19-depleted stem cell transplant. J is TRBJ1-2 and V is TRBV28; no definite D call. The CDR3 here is CASRPGHNYGYTF. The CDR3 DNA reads TGTGCCAGCAGGCCCGGGCATAACTATGGCTACACCTTC.